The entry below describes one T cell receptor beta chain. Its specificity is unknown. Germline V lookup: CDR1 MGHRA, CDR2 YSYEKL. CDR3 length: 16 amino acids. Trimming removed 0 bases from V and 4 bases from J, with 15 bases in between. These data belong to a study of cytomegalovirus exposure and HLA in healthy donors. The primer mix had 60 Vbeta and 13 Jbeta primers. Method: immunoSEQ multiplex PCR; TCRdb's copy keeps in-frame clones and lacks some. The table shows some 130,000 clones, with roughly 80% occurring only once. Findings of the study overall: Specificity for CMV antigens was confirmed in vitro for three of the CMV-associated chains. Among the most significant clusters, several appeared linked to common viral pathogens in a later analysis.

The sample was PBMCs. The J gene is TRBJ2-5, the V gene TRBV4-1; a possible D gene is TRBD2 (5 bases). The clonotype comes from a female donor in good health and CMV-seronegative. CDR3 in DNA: TGCGCCAGCAGCCAAGATTCGAGGGTCGGAAGAGAGACCCAGTACTTC. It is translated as CASSQDSRVGRETQYF.